These 10 T cell receptor beta chains came from one sample sequenced in a study of CD8+CD57+ T cells in acquired aplastic anemia. CDR3 and TCR beta VDJ profiling relied on genomic DNA as the template. TCRdb reprocessed the reads via MiXCR and lists one record per CDR3 protein. There are about 180,000 distinct CDR3 sequences in the sample; nearly 50% occur only once, and approximately 12% lies in the top ten. Patients included in sequencing had previously demonstrated CD8+CD57+ cell expansion by flow cytometry. Specimen: sorted CD4+, CD8+, or CD8+CD57+ T cells (not recorded which) from PBMCs. The receptor source for this set is a human donor with aplastic anemia.

This clonotype was counted many times. J is TRBJ2-7 and V is TRBV29-1; D assignment may be TRBD1 or TRBD2 (5 bases each). The CDR3 runs 13 residues. Germline CDR1 is SQVTM and CDR2 is ANQGSEA. The V gene lost 6 bases and the J gene lost 4 bases, with 16 bases spanning the gap. The DNA for the CDR3 is TGCAGCGTAACCTATTTCGGGGCGTACGAGCAGTACTTC. It encodes CSVTYFGAYEQYF.

The rearrangement links TRBV2 to TRBJ2-5; the match to TRBD1 covers 7 bases. The germline V gene encodes CDR1 SNHLY and CDR2 FYNNEI. V was clipped by 2 bases and J by 1 base; unmatched bases: 4. The CDR3 extends over 15 amino acids. In nucleotides, the CDR3 is TGTGCCAGCAGTGAATTCCCAGGGGGCCAAGAGACCCAGTACTTC. It translates to CASSEFPGGQETQYF.

This clonotype was picked up one time. CDR3 sequence reads: CASQRQGAASPLHF. Here the CDR3 DNA reads TGTGCCAGCCAAAGACAGGGGGCGGCTTCACCCCTCCACTTT. This chain joins TRBV6-1 and TRBJ1-6; 10 nucleotides align to TRBD1. The CDR3 consists of 14 residues. V dropped 8 bases and J dropped 9; count of bases not matched to a gene: 7. Germline V gives CDR1 MNHNS, CDR2 SASEGT.

This clonotype was observed a handful of times. The rearrangement links TRBV29-1 to TRBJ1-2, with 7 bases aligning to TRBD1. From germline, CDR1 is SQVTM and CDR2 ANQGSEA. The CDR3 is 12 amino acids. Trimming at V came to 6 bases and at J to 3 bases, leaving 4 bases not matched to a gene. In DNA form, the CDR3 reads TGCAGCGTGGGAGGACAGGACTATGGCTACACCTTC. It is translated as CSVGGQDYGYTF. The complete variable domain, with remaining parts taken from reference TRBV29-1 and TRBJ1-2, reads SAVISQKPSRDICQRGTSLTIQCQVDSQVTMMFWYRQQPGQSLTLIATANQGSEATYESGFVIDKFPISRPNLTFSTLTVSNMSPEDSSIYLCSVGGQDYGYTFGSGTRLTVV.

This clonotype appeared a few times. The genes are TRBV19 and TRBJ1-2; D unclear. Germline V lookup: CDR1 LNHDA, CDR2 SQIVND (reference sequence). The CDR3 loop spans 13 amino acids. V was pared by 5 bases and J by 2 bases, with 9 bases between. Written as DNA, the CDR3 is TGTGCCAGTAGTGATTATAGGAACTATGGCTACACCTTC. Its protein product is CASSDYRNYGYTF. The full variable domain, completed using reference TRBV19 and TRBJ1-2, is DGGITQSPKYLFRKEGQNVTLSCEQNLNHDAMYWYRQDPGQGLRLIYYSQIVNDFQKGDIAEGYSVSREKKESFPLTVTSAQKNPTAFYLCASSDYRNYGYTFGSGTRLTVV.

This clonotype was seen repeatedly, ten times or more. This chain joins TRBV9 and TRBJ2-1; 9 bases agree with TRBD2. This CDR3 is 16 amino acids long. V lost 0 bases, J lost 5 bases, and 6 bases stayed unmatched. Germline CDR1 is SGDLS and CDR2 is YYNGEE. DNA for the CDR3: TGTGCCAGCAGCGTAGGCGGGGGGGGTAGTGACAATGAGCAGTTCTTC. It translates to CASSVGGGGSDNEQFF. Combining the CDR3 with reference TRBV9 and TRBJ2-1 gives the whole variable domain DSGVTQTPKHLITATGQRVTLRCSPRSGDLSVYWYQQSLDQGLQFLIQYYNGEERAKGNILERFSAQQFPDLHSELNLSSLELGDSALYFCASSVGGGGSDNEQFFGPGTRLTVL.

The chain links TRBV6-1 to TRBJ1-2; TRBD1 aligns across 8 bases. Germline V lookup: CDR1 MNHNS, CDR2 SASEGT. J gave up 4 bases and V 7 bases, and 14 bases lay outside the gene matches. The CDR3 contains 16 residues. The CDR3: CASNTPGAGGGYGYTF. As DNA, the CDR3 is TGTGCCAGCAACACCCCGGGGGCAGGGGGCGGCTATGGCTACACCTTC.

This clonotype was seen ten or more times. CDR3 coding DNA: TGCGCCAGCAGCACCGCTAGCGGGGGTCTCAATGAGCAGTTCTTC. As protein: CASSTASGGLNEQFF. The V and J genes are TRBV5-1 and TRBJ2-1; 10 nucleotides agree with TRBD2. V was clipped by 4 bases and J by 6 bases; unmatched bases: 7. The germline gives CDR1 SGHRS, CDR2 YFSETQ. There are 15 residues in the CDR3.

This clonotype was observed at least ten times. The chain is built from TRBV20-1 and TRBJ2-1; 9 bases are shared with TRBD1. V lost 3 bases to trimming and J lost 8 bases; unmatched junction nucleotides: 11. The CDR3 loop spans 15 amino acids. The germline CDR1 and CDR2 sequences are DFQATT and SNEGSKA (reference sequence). CDR3 nucleotides: TGCAGTGCTAGGGCCCCCGGGACAGGGTATTATGAGCAGTTCTTC. This encodes CSARAPGTGYYEQFF.

As regards this clonotype: Sequence at one end of the junction differs from germline and may be a read error. V usage is TRBV10-3 and J usage is TRBJ1-4; D is unresolved. Per germline, CDR1 ENHRY and CDR2 SYGVKD. The CDR3 is 13 amino acids. The CDR3 here is CAIAPGTNEKLSF. DNA for the CDR3: TGTGCCATCGCTCCCGGAACTAATGAAAAACTGTCTTTT.